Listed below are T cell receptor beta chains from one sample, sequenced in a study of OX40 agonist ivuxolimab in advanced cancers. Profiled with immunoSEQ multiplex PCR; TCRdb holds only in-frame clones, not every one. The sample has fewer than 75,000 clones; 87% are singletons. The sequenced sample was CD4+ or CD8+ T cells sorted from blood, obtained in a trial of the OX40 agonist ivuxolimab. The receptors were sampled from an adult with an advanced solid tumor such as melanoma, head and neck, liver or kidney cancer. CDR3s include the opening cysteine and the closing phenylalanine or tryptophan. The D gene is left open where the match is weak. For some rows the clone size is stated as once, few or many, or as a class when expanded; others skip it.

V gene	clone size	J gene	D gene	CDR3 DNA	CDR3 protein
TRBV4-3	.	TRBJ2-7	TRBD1	TGCGCCAGCAGCCAAGAGCAAGGGACAGGGGGCTACGAGCAGTACTTC	CASSQEQGTGGYEQYF
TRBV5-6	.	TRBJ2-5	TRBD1	TGTGCCAGCAGCTTGAAGGGGGCGAGGCAAGAGACCCAGTACTTC	CASSLKGARQETQYF
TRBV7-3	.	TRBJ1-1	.	TGTGCCAGCAGCTACAGTTCGGACACTGAAGCTTTCTTT	CASSYSSDTEAFF
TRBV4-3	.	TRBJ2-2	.	TGCGCCAGCAGCCAAGTGCTCGACTTCAACACCGGGGAGCTGTTTTTT	CASSQVLDFNTGELFF
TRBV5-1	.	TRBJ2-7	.	TGCGCCAGCAGCTTGTACAGGGAAGGAGTCGAGCAGTACTTC	CASSLYREGVEQYF
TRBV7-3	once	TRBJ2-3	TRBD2	TGTGCCAGCAGCCGCGAGGTAGCGGGAGGGCGAAATACGCAGTATTTT	CASSREVAGGRNTQYF
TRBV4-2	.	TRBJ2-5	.	TGTGCCAGCAGTCGCCGCGGGGACCAAGAGACCCAGTACTTC	CASSRRGDQETQYF
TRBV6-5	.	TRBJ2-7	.	TGTGCCAGCAGGCAGAGGGGCGAGCTCTACGAGCAGTACTTC	CASRQRGELYEQYF
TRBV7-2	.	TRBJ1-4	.	TGTGCCAGCAGCTTGGGAACAGGAGCCGCAACTAATGAAAAACTGTTTTTT	CASSLGTGAATNEKLFF
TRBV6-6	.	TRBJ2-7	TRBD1	TGTGCCAGCAGTTCAGACAGGGTGGGGTACGAGCAGTACTTC	CASSSDRVGYEQYF
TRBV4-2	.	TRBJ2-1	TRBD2	TGTGCCAGCAGCCAAGACAGGGGACTAGCCGCAGACAATGAGCAGTTCTTC	CASSQDRGLAADNEQFF
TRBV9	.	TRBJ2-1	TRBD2	TGTGCCAGCAGCGTAGAACCTGGACTAGCGGAATACAATGAGCAGTTCTTC	CASSVEPGLAEYNEQFF
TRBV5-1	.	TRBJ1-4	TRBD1	TGCGCCAGTTCCCCCAGGGGGGAGAATGAAAAACTGTTTTTT	CASSPRGENEKLFF
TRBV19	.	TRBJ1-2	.	TGTGCCAGTACCCTCAGGACGGGCTTTGACTACACCTTC	CASTLRTGFDYTF
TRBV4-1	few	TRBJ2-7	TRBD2	TGCGCCAGCAGCCAAGAGACTAGCGGGAGGGGTTGGCAGTACTTC	CASSQETSGRGWQYF
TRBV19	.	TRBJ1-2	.	TGTGCCAGTAGTATAGACCGCCGGGATGGCTACACCTTC	CASSIDRRDGYTF
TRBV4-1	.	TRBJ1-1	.	TGCGCCAGCAGCCAACCACAGAAGAACACTGAAGCTTTCTTT	CASSQPQKNTEAFF
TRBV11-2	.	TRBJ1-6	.	TGTGCCAGCAGCTTAGGGGTGGCCGCCCTGGCGCCCCTCCACTTT	CASSLGVAALAPLHF
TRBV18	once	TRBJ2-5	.	TGTGCCAGCTCACCTGTAGGTAACCAAGAGACCCAGTACTTC	CASSPVGNQETQYF
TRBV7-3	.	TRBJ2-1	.	TGTGCCAGCAGCGGCGCTAGCGACCGAGCCTACAATGAGCAGTTCTTC	CASSGASDRAYNEQFF
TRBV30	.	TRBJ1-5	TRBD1	TGTGCCTGGGCAAGACAGGGGATTGACAATCAGCCCCAGCATTTT	CAWARQGIDNQPQHF
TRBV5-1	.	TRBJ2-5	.	TGCGCCAGCAGCTGGGGGACGGTACAAGAGACCCAGTACTTC	CASSWGTVQETQYF
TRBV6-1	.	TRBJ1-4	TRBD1	TGTGCCAGCAGTGAATCGACAGGGGTTCGCGAAAAACTGTTTTTT	CASSESTGVREKLFF
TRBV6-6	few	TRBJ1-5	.	TGTGCCAGCAGTTTACAGGGATGGCAGCCCCAGCATTTT	CASSLQGWQPQHF
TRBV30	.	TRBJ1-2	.	TGTGCCTGGAGGGACAGTAACGACTATGGCTACACCTTC	CAWRDSNDYGYTF
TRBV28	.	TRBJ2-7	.	TGTGCCAGCAGTAGAAATCATCTGGACGAGCAGTACTTC	CASSRNHLDEQYF
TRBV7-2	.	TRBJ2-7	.	TGTGCCAGCAGCCTAGGGGGGATGTACTCCTACGAGCAGTACTTC	CASSLGGMYSYEQYF
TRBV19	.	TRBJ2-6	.	TGTGCCAGTAGTATCATAGTCACCCTCTCTGGGGCCAACGTCCTGACTTTC	CASSIIVTLSGANVLTF
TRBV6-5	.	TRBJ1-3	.	TGTGCCAGCAGTTACTTGGCCTCTGGAAACACCATATATTTT	CASSYLASGNTIYF
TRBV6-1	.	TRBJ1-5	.	TGTGCCAGCAGTGACTCGGGTAGTTATCAGCCCCAGCATTTT	CASSDSGSYQPQHF
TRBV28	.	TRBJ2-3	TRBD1	TGTGCCAGCAGTTTAATGGGACAGACATACACAGATACGCAGTATTTT	CASSLMGQTYTDTQYF